This TCR beta chain was identified in a study of cytomegalovirus exposure and HLA in healthy donors. Across the whole study: Around 80 million unique TCRs from HLA-typed donors were held in an early data release.

Study-level points and caveats: Accurate prediction of HLA-A and HLA-B alleles (for most subjects) was reportedly achieved from TCR beta sequences. The majority of TCR sequences were rare, yet some public TCRs appeared in many donors.

Primers for the PCR totalled 60 Vbeta and 13 Jbeta. Sequencing used immunoSEQ multiplex PCR; TCRdb keeps in-frame clones, though not all of them. Of 120,000 or so clones listed, roughly two thirds were seen once; the top ten hold 1.5% to 2%. The CDR3 spans 17 residues. V lost 1 base to trimming and J lost 4 bases; unmatched junction nucleotides: 11. Germline lookup yields CDR1 LGHNA and CDR2 YNFKEQ. Regarding this clone: Its antigen is undetermined.

The TCR originated in a man aged 25 to 40 in good health and CMV-seropositive. The sequenced material came from PBMCs. J is TRBJ2-5 and V is TRBV4-2, with 8 bases lining up with TRBD2. In DNA form, the CDR3 reads TGTGCCAGCAGCCAAGGGGCTAGCGGGCCCGTGTTAGAGACCCAGTACTTC. The encoded protein is CASSQGASGPVLETQYF.